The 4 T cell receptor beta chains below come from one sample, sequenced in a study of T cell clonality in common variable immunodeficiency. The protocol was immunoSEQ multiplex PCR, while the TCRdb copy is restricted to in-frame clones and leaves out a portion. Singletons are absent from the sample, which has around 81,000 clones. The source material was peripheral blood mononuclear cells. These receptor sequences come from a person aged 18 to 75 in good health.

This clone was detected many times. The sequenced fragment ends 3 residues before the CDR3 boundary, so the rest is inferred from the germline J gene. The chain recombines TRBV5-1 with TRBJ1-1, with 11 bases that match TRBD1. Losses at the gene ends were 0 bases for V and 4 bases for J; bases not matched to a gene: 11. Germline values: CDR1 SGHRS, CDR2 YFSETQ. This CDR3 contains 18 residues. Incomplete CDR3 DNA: TGCGCCAGCAGCTTGGCAGCCCGCCGGGACAGGGGGAGCACTGAA. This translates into CASSLAARRDRGSTE. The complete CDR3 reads CASSLAARRDRGSTEAFF.

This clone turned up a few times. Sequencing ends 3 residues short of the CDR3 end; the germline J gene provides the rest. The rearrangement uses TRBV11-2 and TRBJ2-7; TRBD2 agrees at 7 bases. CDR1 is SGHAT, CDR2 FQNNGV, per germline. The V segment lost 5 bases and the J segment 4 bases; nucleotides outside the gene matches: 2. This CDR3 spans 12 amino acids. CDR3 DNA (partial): TGTGCCAGCAGCGTGGGGGGGTACGAG. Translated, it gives CASSVGGYE. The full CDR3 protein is CASSVGGYEQYF.

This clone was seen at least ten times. The CDR3 loop reads CASSLGGGRETQYF. CDR3 bases read: TGTGCCAGCAGCTTGGGAGGGGGCCGGGAGACC. This chain links TRBV7-8 with TRBJ2-5; D is possibly TRBD1 or TRBD2 (7 bases each). The read terminates 3 residues ahead of where the CDR3 ends, so the germline J gene completes it. Germline V gene sequence: CDR1 SGHVS, CDR2 FQNEAQ. Trimming stripped 3 bases from V and 5 bases from J, with 13 bases between. The CDR3 has 14 amino acids.

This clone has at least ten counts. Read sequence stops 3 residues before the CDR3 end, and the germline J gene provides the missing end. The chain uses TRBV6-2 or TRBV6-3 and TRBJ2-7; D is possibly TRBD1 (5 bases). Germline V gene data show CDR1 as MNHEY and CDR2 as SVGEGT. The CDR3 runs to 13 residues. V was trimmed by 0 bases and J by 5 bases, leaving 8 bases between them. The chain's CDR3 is CASSYSSRDEQYF. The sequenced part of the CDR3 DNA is TGTGCCAGCAGTTACTCCTCCAGGGACGAG.